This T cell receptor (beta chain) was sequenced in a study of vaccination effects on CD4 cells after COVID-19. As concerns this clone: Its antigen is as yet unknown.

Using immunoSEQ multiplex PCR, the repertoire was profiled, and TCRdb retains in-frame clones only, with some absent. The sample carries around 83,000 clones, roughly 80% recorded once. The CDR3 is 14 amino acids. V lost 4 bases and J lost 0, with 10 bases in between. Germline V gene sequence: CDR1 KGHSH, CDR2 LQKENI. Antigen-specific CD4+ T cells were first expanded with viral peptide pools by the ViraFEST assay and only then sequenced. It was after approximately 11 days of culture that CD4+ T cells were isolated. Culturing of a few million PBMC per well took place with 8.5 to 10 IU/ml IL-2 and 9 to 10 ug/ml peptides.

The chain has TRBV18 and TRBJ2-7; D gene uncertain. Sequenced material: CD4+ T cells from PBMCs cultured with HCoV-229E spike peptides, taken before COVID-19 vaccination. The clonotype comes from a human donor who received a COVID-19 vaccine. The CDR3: CASSLTGLSYEQYV. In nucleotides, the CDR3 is TGTGCCAGCTCACTCACCGGCCTCTCCTACGAGCAGTACGTC.